What follows are 31 T cell receptor beta chains derived from one specimen sequenced in a study of cytotoxic CD8 clonotypes in ibrutinib-treated CLL. Sequenced by immunoSEQ multiplex PCR; TCRdb stores in-frame clones only, minus some. The sample yields 270,000 or so clones, about 72% seen once. Sequenced here: PBMCs, sampled at disease progression, from a patient treated with ibrutinib. These receptors were collected from a human donor with chronic lymphocytic leukemia.

The V call is TRBV18, the J call TRBJ2-7; 13 bases agree with TRBD2. Looked up from germline, CDR1 is KGHSH and CDR2 is LQKENI. The CDR3 extends over 15 amino acids. Germline trimming cut 4 bases from V and 3 bases from J; bases unmatched to any gene: 3. CDR3: CASSQGTSGDYEQYF. In DNA, the CDR3 is TGTGCCAGCTCACAAGGGACTAGCGGGGACTACGAGCAGTACTTC. The whole variable domain, filled in from reference TRBV18 and TRBJ2-7, reads NAGVMQNPRHLVRRRGQEARLRCSPMKGHSHVYWYRQLPEEGLKFMVYLQKENIIDESGMPKERFSAEFPKEGPSILRIQQVVRGDSAAYFCASSQGTSGDYEQYFGPGTRLTVT.

The chain couples TRBV6-6 to TRBJ1-5; TRBD1 matches 9 bases. The V gene end was trimmed by 6 bases and the J gene end by 2 bases; junction bases not matched to a gene: 5. The CDR3 has 15 residues. CDR1 MNHNY and CDR2 SVGAGI come from the germline V gene (reference sequence). The CDR3 region has the DNA TGTGCCAGCAGCACCTGGACAGGGGGCAATCAGCCCCAGCATTTT. This gives the protein CASSTWTGGNQPQHF.

There are a few counts of this clone. The gene calls are TRBV5-1 and TRBJ2-5; D perhaps matches TRBD2 (7 bases). Germline V CDR1 and CDR2: SGHRS, YFSETQ. The V gene lost 4 bases and the J gene lost 5 bases, with 18 bases spanning the gap. CDR3 length: 15 amino acids. The CDR3: CASSLEGRGAETQYF. CDR3 coding DNA: TGCGCCAGCAGCCTGGAGGGACGGGGGGCTGAGACCCAGTACTTC.

Worth noting for this clone: The germline gene is not matched at one end of the junction; a read error may be the cause. The chain has TRBV19 and TRBJ2-1; a weak D match, TRBD2 (5 bases). This CDR3 spans 13 amino acids. Germline CDR1 is LNHDA and CDR2 is SQIVND (reference sequence). CDR3 nucleotides: TGTGCCAGTAGTATAGGTGCGGGCAATGAACAGTTCTTC. Residues: CASSIGAGNEQFF. Together with reference TRBV19 and TRBJ2-1, the CDR3 gives the full variable domain: DGGITQSPKYLFRKEGQNVTLSCEQNLNHDAMYWYRQDPGQGLRLIYYSQIVNDFQKGDIAEGYSVSREKKESFPLTVTSAQKNPTAFYLCASSIGAGNEQFFGPGTRLTVL.

The V gene is TRBV9, the J gene TRBJ1-5; D may be TRBD1 (5 bases). The CDR3 has 15 amino acids. Trimming left V 0 bases short and J 3 bases short, with 10 bases between. Germline CDR1 is SGDLS and CDR2 is YYNGEE. CDR3 nucleotides: TGTGCCAGCAGCGTAGAAGACAGCTTCAATCAGCCCCAGCATTTT. Encoded protein: CASSVEDSFNQPQHF.

The rearrangement joins TRBV6-1 to TRBJ2-3; the D is unclear. Trimming removed 4 bases at V and 6 bases at J, with 14 bases between. The CDR3 loop spans 14 amino acids. The V gene's germline CDR1 is MNHNS and CDR2 SASEGT. The CDR3 bases are TGTGCCAGCAGTGTCGAGTTGGTTTTGGATACGCAGTATTTT. Protein: CASSVELVLDTQYF.

The chain is built from TRBV29-1 and TRBJ1-2; 8 bases match TRBD1. The germline CDR1 and CDR2 sequences are SQVTM and ANQGSEA. V lost 6 bases, J lost 4 bases, and 4 bases stayed unmatched. The CDR3 contains 12 residues. CDR3 region: CSVGGTGYGYTF. DNA for the CDR3: TGCAGCGTGGGGGGGACAGGCTATGGCTACACCTTC.

V and J are TRBV4-1 and TRBJ2-3, with D unclear. Trimming shortened V by 0 bases and J by 2 bases, and 9 bases separated the two germline ends. Germline CDR1 MGHRA, CDR2 YSYEKL. CDR3 size: 15 residues. The CDR3 sequence: CASSQEGLDTDTQYF. The CDR3 DNA sequence: TGCGCCAGCAGCCAAGAGGGGTTGGACACAGATACGCAGTATTTT.

V gene TRBV27 combines with J gene TRBJ1-1; D gene ambiguous. Germline-derived CDR1 and CDR2 are MNHEY and SMNVEV (reference sequence). Trimming removed 5 bases from V and 1 base from J, with 8 bases in between. The CDR3 totals 13 residues. CDR3 residues: CASSVYKNTEAFF. CDR3 bases: TGTGCCAGCAGTGTATACAAGAACACTGAAGCTTTCTTT.

The rearrangement uses TRBV4-3 and TRBJ1-2; D remains ambiguous. Trimming pared 0 bases from V and 7 bases from J, leaving 9 bases between. The germline CDR1 and CDR2 sequences are LGHNA and YSLEER. The CDR3 runs 13 residues. CDR3 bases: TGCGCCAGCAGCCAAGATCGGGCTGGTGGCTACACCTTC. The encoded protein is CASSQDRAGGYTF.

The rearrangement joins TRBV9 to TRBJ2-1, with 10 positions matching TRBD1. CDR1 and CDR2 (germline): SGDLS, YYNGEE. Trimming cost V 0 bases and J 9 bases; bases outside gene matches: 6. The CDR3 loop spans 15 amino acids. The CDR3 here is CASSVGDRGYSEQFF. The CDR3 DNA sequence: TGTGCCAGCAGCGTAGGGGACAGGGGTTATAGTGAGCAGTTCTTC.

The chain joins TRBV6-1 to TRBJ1-4; 7 bases agree with TRBD1. Per the germline V gene, CDR1 is MNHNS and CDR2 is SASEGT. The CDR3 length is 19 residues. Trimming cost V 1 base and J 4 bases; bases outside gene matches: 15. The CDR3 spells CASSEVPGLPGQINEKLFF. The CDR3 coding sequence is TGTGCCAGCAGTGAAGTTCCGGGTCTACCGGGACAGATTAATGAAAAACTGTTTTTT.

The rearrangement uses TRBV27 and TRBJ1-1; possible D gene TRBD1, 5 bases. Trimming left V 4 bases short and J 2 bases short, with 11 bases between. Germline CDR1 and CDR2: MNHEY and SMNVEV (reference sequence). The CDR3 spans 14 residues. In nucleotides, the CDR3 is TGTGCCAGCAGTTATTTCGACAGCAACACTGAAGCTTTCTTT. It yields the protein CASSYFDSNTEAFF.

The chain couples TRBV5-1 to TRBJ1-2; 10 nucleotides agree with TRBD1. The germline V gene encodes CDR1 SGHRS and CDR2 YFSETQ. The CDR3 consists of 15 residues. The trim removed 1 base at V and 3 bases at J, leaving 3 bases unmatched. As DNA, the CDR3 is TGCGCCAGCAGCTTGCCCGGACAGGGGGACTATGGCTACACCTTC. Translated: CASSLPGQGDYGYTF. Looking up the rest from reference TRBV5-1 and TRBJ1-2 gives the full variable domain: KAGVTQTPRYLIKTRGQQVTLSCSPISGHRSVSWYQQTPGQGLQFLFEYFSETQRNKGNFPGRFSGRQFSNSRSEMNVSTLELGDSALYLCASSLPGQGDYGYTFGSGTRLTVV.

The chain combines TRBV29-1 with TRBJ2-7; D not certain. CDR3 size: 12 residues. The V end lost 4 bases, the J end lost 9 bases, and 16 bases lay between the germline ends. CDR1 is SQVTM and CDR2 is ANQGSEA in the germline V gene. The CDR3 spells CSVVEGSNGQYF. The CDR3 nucleotides read TGCAGCGTTGTCGAAGGGTCAAACGGGCAGTACTTC.

The chain has TRBV6-6 and TRBJ1-2; 7 bases are shared with TRBD1. V lost 3 bases and J lost 5; bases outside the gene matches: 3. CDR1 is MNHNY and CDR2 is SVGAGI in the germline V gene (reference sequence). This CDR3 is 13 amino acids long. The chain's CDR3 is CASSYGQEYGYTF. In DNA, the CDR3 is TGTGCCAGCAGTTATGGACAGGAATATGGCTACACCTTC.

This rearrangement joins TRBV18 to TRBJ1-2; 8 nucleotides agree with TRBD1. Germline V gives CDR1 KGHSH, CDR2 LQKENI. V was pared by 2 bases and J by 4 bases, with 3 bases of the junction left unmatched. The length of the CDR3 is 14 residues. CDR3 DNA: TGTGCCAGCTCACCATCCGGGACAGGCTATGGCTACACCTTC. Its protein is CASSPSGTGYGYTF.

This clone was detected once. The chain uses TRBV2 and TRBJ1-1; 7 nucleotides match TRBD1. V lost 6 bases, J lost 2 bases, and 9 bases stayed unmatched. The length of the CDR3 is 15 residues. Germline CDR1 reads SNHLY; CDR2 reads FYNNEI. The CDR3 reads CASSPTDRPNTEAFF. The CDR3 DNA reads as TGTGCCAGCAGCCCGACGGACAGGCCTAACACTGAAGCTTTCTTT. Together with reference TRBV2 and TRBJ1-1, the CDR3 gives the full variable domain: EPEVTQTPSHQVTQMGQEVILRCVPISNHLYFYWYRQILGQKVEFLVSFYNNEISEKSEIFDDQFSVERPDGSNFTLKIRSTKLEDSAMYFCASSPTDRPNTEAFFGQGTRLTVV.

V gene TRBV5-1 combines with J gene TRBJ2-1; a possible D gene is TRBD2 (5 bases). Germline CDR1 reads SGHRS; CDR2 reads YFSETQ. The CDR3 has 16 amino acids. V lost 0 bases and J lost 3, with 13 bases in between. CDR3: CASSLDSGIIYNEQFF. The DNA for the CDR3 is TGCGCCAGCAGCTTGGATTCGGGGATCATCTACAATGAGCAGTTCTTC.

The CDR3 loop reads CASSAWGSTRETQYF. The CDR3 DNA reads TGTGCCAGCAGCGCGTGGGGGTCCACCAGAGAGACCCAGTACTTC. The J gene is TRBJ2-5, the V gene TRBV9; D tentatively fits TRBD1 or TRBD2 (5 bases each). Germline V CDR1 and CDR2: SGDLS, YYNGEE. Deletions cut 3 bases from V and 4 bases from J, with 16 bases between. This CDR3 is built from 15 residues.

The CDR3 reads CASSLGRGLGGYTF. Written as DNA, the CDR3 is TGTGCCAGCAGTTTGGGGAGGGGGTTAGGCGGCTACACCTTC. V usage is TRBV27 and J usage is TRBJ1-2; perhaps TRBD1 as D (6 bases). V was cut by 3 bases and J by 8 bases, with 16 bases left in between. Germline values: CDR1 MNHEY, CDR2 SMNVEV (reference sequence). CDR3 length: 14 amino acids.

V is TRBV20-1 and J is TRBJ2-1; D not resolved. Germline V gene sequence: CDR1 DFQATT, CDR2 SNEGSKA (reference sequence). CDR3 length equals 9 residues. V was shortened by 3 bases and J by 14 bases, with 8 bases between the two germline ends. The DNA for the CDR3 is TGCAGTGCTAGGAGTAGGGAGTTCTTC. Translating gives CSARSREFF.

The V and J genes are TRBV6-4 and TRBJ2-7, with D hard to call. Looked up from germline, CDR1 is MRHNA and CDR2 is SNTAGT. This CDR3 has 13 residues. Trimming cost V 8 bases and J 4 bases, with 15 bases left between them. The CDR3 loop reads CASQYRDLYEQYF. The CDR3 nucleotides read TGTGCCAGCCAATACAGAGACTTATACGAGCAGTACTTC.

This clone has a handful of counts. The chain links TRBV27 to TRBJ2-3; a possible D gene is TRBD2 (6 bases). Trimming removed 3 bases from V and 0 bases from J, with 7 bases in between. The CDR3 loop spans 14 amino acids. The germline V gene encodes CDR1 MNHEY and CDR2 SMNVEV (reference sequence). The CDR3 sequence is CASSFLASTDTQYF. The DNA of the CDR3 is TGTGCCAGCAGTTTTCTAGCGAGCACAGATACGCAGTATTTT.

DNA of the CDR3: TGTGCCAGCAGCGTAGTAGGCGGGAGTGATGAGCAGTTCTTC. It is translated as CASSVVGGSDEQFF. The chain is built from TRBV9 and TRBJ2-1; 7 bases line up with TRBD2. Germline assignment: CDR1 SGDLS and CDR2 YYNGEE. The CDR3 has 14 residues. J was trimmed by 8 bases and V by 0 bases; bases with no gene match: 5.

This chain connects TRBV7-2 to TRBJ2-3; unclear D gene. Germline V CDR1 and CDR2: SGHTA, FQGNSA. Trimming pared 1 base from V and 2 bases from J, leaving 19 bases between. The CDR3 has 18 residues. For the CDR3, the DNA is TGTGCCAGCAGCTTAGAAGGGCGGCGGAAAACGATCACAGATACGCAGTATTTT. Translation gives CASSLEGRRKTITDTQYF.

J is TRBJ2-3 and V is TRBV14; 10 bases agree with TRBD1. With 4 bases clipped from V and 6 bases from J, the junction kept 10 bases outside the gene matches. CDR1 and CDR2 from the germline V gene are SGHDN and FVKESK. This CDR3 is built from 16 residues. The CDR3 protein is CASSRHRGTGDDTQYF. The CDR3 DNA follows: TGTGCCAGCAGCCGCCACCGTGGGACAGGGGACGATACGCAGTATTTT.

The chain has TRBV5-1 and TRBJ2-7, with D hard to call. The germline CDR1 and CDR2 sequences are SGHRS and YFSETQ. Trimming stripped 0 bases from V and 2 bases from J, with 9 bases between. This CDR3 spans 14 amino acids. CDR3 amino acids: CASSLGLRTYEQYF. The CDR3 nucleotides read TGCGCCAGCAGCTTGGGGCTGCGTACCTACGAGCAGTACTTC.

This chain links TRBV6-1 with TRBJ2-7, with D uncertain. There are 14 residues in the CDR3. Germline loops: CDR1 MNHNS, CDR2 SASEGT. V lost 1 base to trimming and J lost 3 bases, with 10 bases between them. CDR3 sequence reads: CASSEDRRFYEQYF. For the CDR3, the DNA is TGTGCCAGCAGTGAAGACCGTCGGTTCTACGAGCAGTACTTC.

The V call is TRBV28, the J call TRBJ2-3; D may be TRBD1 (5 bases). CDR3 length: 17 residues. Trimming removed 3 bases from V and 0 bases from J, with 16 bases in between. Per germline, CDR1 MDHEN and CDR2 SYDVKM. Written as DNA, the CDR3 is TGTGCCAGCAGTTTGGGATGGGGCCAGGGAAGCACAGATACGCAGTATTTT. Its protein product is CASSLGWGQGSTDTQYF. Using reference TRBV28 and TRBJ2-3 for the parts outside the CDR3, the full variable domain is DVKVTQSSRYLVKRTGEKVFLECVQDMDHENMFWYRQDPGLGLRLIYFSYDVKMKEKGDIPEGYSVSREKKERFSLILESASTNQTSMYLCASSLGWGQGSTDTQYFGPGTRLTVL.

The chain carries TRBV7-2 and TRBJ1-1; D not resolved. The V and J ends lost 5 bases and 6 bases respectively, with 13 bases between them. The CDR3 extends over 13 amino acids. Germline V gene sequence: CDR1 SGHTA, CDR2 FQGNSA. CDR3 nucleotides: TGTGCCAGCAGCCTAAAGGGATTGTCTGAAGCTTTCTTT. It is translated as CASSLKGLSEAFF.